Listed below are T cell receptor beta chains from one sample, sequenced in a study of blood T cell repertoires in COVID-19. Data came from immunoSEQ multiplex PCR; TCRdb stores just in-frame clones and leaves some out. The profile shows some 90,000 clones, just over 90% of them singletons. The sequencing sample was made of peripheral blood. The receptors were sampled from a woman aged 50 to 65 in a cohort sampled during active COVID-19. Each CDR3 is given with its conserved first and last residue. The D gene is left open where the match is weak. Size is stated for part of the rows, as once, few or many counts, or as a class when the clone is expanded.

J,size,D,V,DNA,CDR3
TRBJ2-3,-,-,TRBV5-1,TGCGCCAGCAGCTTGGTAGGGAGAAGTAGGACAGATACGCAGTATTTT,CASSLVGRSRTDTQYF
TRBJ1-5,-,-,TRBV2,TGTGCCAGCAGACAGGGCAATCAGCCCCAGCATTTT,CASRQGNQPQHF
TRBJ1-1,-,TRBD1,TRBV5-1,TGCGCCAGCAGCGTCGACAGGGACACTGAAGCTTTCTTT,CASSVDRDTEAFF
TRBJ2-5,once,TRBD2,TRBV5-4,TGTGCCAGCAGCTTGGAACTAGCGGGGCACCAAGAGACCCAGTACTTC,CASSLELAGHQETQYF
TRBJ2-1,-,TRBD1,TRBV27,TGTGCCAGCAGTTTAGGGACAGGGGAAAGTGAGCAGTTCTTC,CASSLGTGESEQFF
TRBJ2-3,-,TRBD2,TRBV9,TGTGCCAGCAGCGACGATCCGCCGGGACTAGCGGTTAGCACAGATACGCAGTATTTT,CASSDDPPGLAVSTDTQYF
TRBJ2-7,-,TRBD1,TRBV5-1,TGCGCCAGCAGCCCGGGACAGGGGGCTACTAACAATTACGAGCAGTACTTC,CASSPGQGATNNYEQYF
TRBJ1-2,-,TRBD1,TRBV5-4,TGTGCCAGCAGCTTGTCGGACAGGTTCTATGGCTACACCTTC,CASSLSDRFYGYTF
TRBJ1-2,few,TRBD1,TRBV2,TGTGCCACCGTCGGGACAGGGATTAACTATGGCTACACCTTC,CATVGTGINYGYTF
TRBJ2-7,-,TRBD2,TRBV9,TGTGCCAGCAGCCCGCGGTCGCTAGCGGGGTCCTACGAGCAGTACTTC,CASSPRSLAGSYEQYF
TRBJ1-1,-,-,TRBV12-3/TRBV12-4,TGTGCCAGCAGTTTAACGGGGAACACTGAAGCTTTCTTT,CASSLTGNTEAFF
TRBJ2-3,-,TRBD1,TRBV11-3,TGTGCCAGCAGCTTAGATGGAAGAGGAACAGGGGATACAGATACGCAGTATTTT,CASSLDGRGTGDTDTQYF
TRBJ2-4,-,TRBD1,TRBV6-5,TGTGCCAGCAGATCAGGGGGTATGGGCAAAAACATTCAGTACTTC,CASRSGGMGKNIQYF
TRBJ2-1,-,TRBD2,TRBV5-1,TGCGCCAGCAGCTTAGAAAAGTTTGTAGCGGGAGGCCCCCCTCCTAACAATGAGCAGTTCTTC,CASSLEKFVAGGPPPNNEQFF
TRBJ1-4,-,-,TRBV2,TGTGCCAGCAGTGAACAGGGCTTGGCAACTAATGAAAAACTGTTTTTT,CASSEQGLATNEKLFF
TRBJ2-7,few,-,TRBV28,TGTGCCAGCAGTCACAGGGCCCCCTCCTACGAGCAGTACTTC,CASSHRAPSYEQYF
TRBJ1-1,-,TRBD1,TRBV11-1,TGTGCCAGCGCGAGGGACAGGGGGTTGACTGAAGCTTTCTTT,CASARDRGLTEAFF
TRBJ2-1,once,TRBD2,TRBV2,TGTGCCAGCAGCCAGACTAGCTTTGGCATCCGAGTCCACGATGAGCAGTTCTTC,CASSQTSFGIRVHDEQFF
TRBJ2-5,-,-,TRBV18,TGTGCCAGCTCACTAACGGAGCGGGAGACCCAGTACTTC,CASSLTERETQYF
TRBJ2-3,-,TRBD1,TRBV3-1/TRBV3-2,TGTGCCAGCAGCTACCAGACAGGGGGAACGGCAGATACGCAGTATTTT,CASSYQTGGTADTQYF
TRBJ2-2,-,-,TRBV28,TGTGCCAGCAGCTCCCCAGGGGAATTCGACGGGGAGCTGTTTTTT,CASSSPGEFDGELFF
TRBJ1-2,-,-,TRBV3-1/TRBV3-2,TGTGCCAGCAGCCAAGTAGGGGGTCAAGGCTACACCTTC,CASSQVGGQGYTF
TRBJ2-2,-,-,TRBV6-6,TGTGCCAGCAGTTCAACAGCCGCGAACACCGGGGAGCTGTTTTTT,CASSSTAANTGELFF
TRBJ1-1,-,-,TRBV5-4,TGTGCCAGCAGCTTGGCGGGCAGGGGCGAAGCTTTCTTT,CASSLAGRGEAFF
TRBJ2-2,-,-,TRBV6-5,TGTGCCAGCAGCCGTCTGAGGGACACCGGGGAGCTGTTTTTT,CASSRLRDTGELFF
TRBJ1-4,-,-,TRBV5-6,TGTGCCAGCAGCTTGAGCGGCAGAAAAAATGAAAAACTGTTTTTT,CASSLSGRKNEKLFF
TRBJ2-5,-,TRBD1,TRBV5-1,TGCGCCAGCAGCTCACCACAGGGGAGCCAAGAGACCCAGTACTTC,CASSSPQGSQETQYF
TRBJ1-5,few,-,TRBV7-2,TGTGCCAGCAGCTTTGAGGGATATCAGCCCCAGCATTTT,CASSFEGYQPQHF
TRBJ2-2,-,TRBD1,TRBV2,TGTGCCAGCAGAAGACAGGGGACCATCGGGGAGCTGTTTTTT,CASRRQGTIGELFF
TRBJ2-5,-,TRBD1,TRBV29-1,TGCAGCGTTGAAAGACAGGGATCAGAGACCCAGTACTTC,CSVERQGSETQYF
TRBJ2-2,-,-,TRBV19,TGTGCCAGTAATAGACAGGTTGGAGTGACCGGGGAGCTGTTTTTT,CASNRQVGVTGELFF
TRBJ1-3,-,-,TRBV4-1,TGCGCCAGCAGCCAAGTCGGGGTTGGACAGTCGGGAAACACCATATATTTT,CASSQVGVGQSGNTIYF
TRBJ1-1,-,-,TRBV2,TGTGCCAGCCACCGGGACACAAACACTGAAGCTTTCTTT,CASHRDTNTEAFF
TRBJ2-3,-,-,TRBV5-1,TGCGCCAGCAGCTTGGCGGGGAGGACAGATACGCAGTATTTT,CASSLAGRTDTQYF
TRBJ2-7,-,TRBD2,TRBV3-1/TRBV3-2,TGTGCCAGCAGCCCGCGGGGGGCCCGAGGAGAGCAGTACTTC,CASSPRGARGEQYF
TRBJ1-5,-,TRBD1,TRBV19,TGTGCCACCTGTGACAGGGTTGGTGGTCAGCCCCAGCATTTT,CATCDRVGGQPQHF
TRBJ1-2,-,TRBD1,TRBV3-1/TRBV3-2,TGTGCCAGCAGCCACCCACAGGACAGGGGCCACTATGGCTACACCTTC,CASSHPQDRGHYGYTF
TRBJ2-5,-,-,TRBV19,TGTGCCAGTAGTCCCGGACAGTCCTGGCCTGAGACCCAGTACTTC,CASSPGQSWPETQYF
TRBJ2-3,-,TRBD2,TRBV3-1/TRBV3-2,TGTGCCAGCAGCCACGTCGGACTAGCGGGGGGCACAGATACGCAGTATTTT,CASSHVGLAGGTDTQYF
TRBJ2-7,-,TRBD1,TRBV25-1,TGTGCCAGCAGTCCGGGACAGGGGAATTCTGAGCAGTACTTC,CASSPGQGNSEQYF
TRBJ2-7,-,TRBD1,TRBV10-2,TGCGCCAGCAGTGAGCCCGGACAGGGAACCTACGAGCAGTACTTC,CASSEPGQGTYEQYF
TRBJ2-5,-,TRBD2,TRBV5-1,TGCGCCAGCAGCCCTATAGCGGGAAGAGTAGGGACCCAGTACTTC,CASSPIAGRVGTQYF
TRBJ2-5,-,TRBD1,TRBV29-1,TGCAGCGCACGCCAAACTAACAGGGGTGTGGAGACCCAGTACTTC,CSARQTNRGVETQYF
TRBJ1-6,once,-,TRBV12-5,TGTGCTAGTGGTTTGCGGGCAGGGAGGGAACGTAATTCACCCCTCCACTTT,CASGLRAGRERNSPLHF
TRBJ2-7,-,-,TRBV7-8,TGTGCCAGCAGCTTGAATGGGGCCCGCTACGAGCAGTACTTC,CASSLNGARYEQYF